These 30 T cell receptor beta chains share one sample of origin, sequenced in a study of immune cell composition in non-small cell lung cancer. Assay used: immunoSEQ multiplex PCR; TCRdb lists only in-frame clones, some missing. This table has under 6,000 clones, 76% appearing once. The sequenced material came from lung tumor tissue. The receptors shown here come from a human donor with non-small cell lung cancer.

The V and J genes are TRBV6-6 and TRBJ2-7; 10 nucleotides line up with TRBD1. This CDR3 has 13 amino acids. The junction had 6 bases not matched to a gene; V was cut back by 11 bases and J by 2 bases. Germline values: CDR1 MNHNY, CDR2 SVGAGI (reference sequence). CDR3 sequence: CAASGQGPYEQYF. Here the CDR3 DNA reads TGTGCCGCCTCGGGACAGGGGCCCTACGAGCAGTACTTC.

The rearrangement links TRBV11-2 to TRBJ2-2; TRBD2 agrees at 7 bases. The CDR3 has 14 amino acids. The trim removed 5 bases at V and 2 bases at J, leaving 2 bases unmatched. Germline lookup yields CDR1 SGHAT and CDR2 FQNNGV. The chain's CDR3 is CASSRDYNTGELFF. The CDR3 region has the DNA TGTGCCAGCAGCAGGGACTATAACACCGGGGAGCTGTTTTTT. Variable domain in full (rest from reference TRBV11-2 and TRBJ2-2): EAGVAQSPRYKIIEKRQSVAFWCNPISGHATLYWYQQILGQGPKLLIQFQNNGVVDDSQLPKDRFSAERLKGVDSTLKIQPAKLEDSAVYLCASSRDYNTGELFFGEGSRLTVL.

This clone appeared a few times. The rearrangement links TRBV6-1 to TRBJ2-2; tentatively, D is TRBD2 (7 bases). Trimming removed 2 bases at V and 5 bases at J, with 12 bases between. The CDR3 has 15 amino acids. Per the germline V gene, CDR1 is MNHNS and CDR2 is SASEGT. CDR3 in amino acids: CASSELGGRTGELFF. DNA of the CDR3: TGTGCCAGCAGTGAACTCGGGGGGCGGACCGGGGAGCTGTTTTTT.

The rearrangement links TRBV5-1 to TRBJ2-7; D might be TRBD2 (6 bases). The V gene lost 0 bases and the J gene lost 2 bases, with 12 bases spanning the gap. The germline V gene encodes CDR1 SGHRS and CDR2 YFSETQ. CDR3 size: 15 residues. The CDR3 nucleotides are TGCGCCAGCAGCTTGGGGAAGTGGAGGGCCTACGAGCAGTACTTC. It encodes CASSLGKWRAYEQYF.

The rearrangement uses TRBV5-6 and TRBJ2-7; D unclear. This CDR3 has 13 residues. With 3 bases removed from V and 2 bases from J, the gap between germline ends came to 9 bases. Germline V gives CDR1 SGHDT, CDR2 YYEEEE. The DNA of the CDR3 is TGTGCCAGCAGCTCTCAAGCGACCTACGAGCAGTACTTC. Amino acid sequence: CASSSQATYEQYF.

V gene TRBV27 combines with J gene TRBJ2-5, with a weak D call TRBD2 (5 bases). Germline CDR1 and CDR2: MNHEY and SMNVEV (reference sequence). This CDR3 has 13 amino acids. The ends were cut back, 3 bases at V and 2 bases at J, with 7 bases in the middle. CDR3 sequence (DNA): TGTGCCAGCAGTTTGGGGAGTCAAGAGACCCAGTACTTC. Translating it yields CASSLGSQETQYF.

V gene TRBV18 combines with J gene TRBJ1-1; D uncertain. V dropped 1 base and J dropped 1 base, with 16 bases sitting between them. CDR1 KGHSH and CDR2 LQKENI come from the germline V gene. The CDR3 has 17 residues. In DNA, the CDR3 is TGTGCCAGCTCACCACGTTCGGGAGTCGGAAAGAACACTGAAGCTTTCTTT. It encodes CASSPRSGVGKNTEAFF.

This clone showed up just a few times. This sequence joins TRBV9 and TRBJ2-3, with unresolved D. This CDR3 is built from 13 residues. In germline, CDR1 is SGDLS, CDR2 YYNGEE. The germline V and J ends were trimmed by 0 bases and 0 bases, with 2 bases remaining between them. Here the CDR3 DNA reads TGTGCCAGCAGCGTAGCTAGCACAGATACGCAGTATTTT. Protein: CASSVASTDTQYF.

The chain has TRBV21-1 and TRBJ2-7; the table's D call, TRBD2, was not checked against the DNA. TRBV21-1 is given as a pseudogene. The CDR3 length is 15 residues. The CDR3 sequence is CASSNSVAENYEQYF. DNA of the CDR3: TGTGCCAGCAGCAATAGTGTAGCGGAAAATTACGAGCAGTACTTC.

As concerns this clone: One end of the junction does not line up with germline, which may come from a read error. The rearrangement uses TRBV20-1 and TRBJ1-2, with D tentatively TRBD1 (5 bases). Germline loops: CDR1 DFQATT, CDR2 SNEGSKA (reference sequence). This CDR3 is built from 10 residues. CDR3 nucleotide sequence: TGCAGTGCTAGAGGGGAGGGGCCTAGCTTC. This gives the protein CSARGEGPSF.

The chain joins TRBV19 to TRBJ1-5; 7 bases line up with TRBD1. Germline CDR1 is LNHDA and CDR2 is SQIVND (reference sequence). This CDR3 has 19 amino acids. With V trimmed by 3 bases and J by 5 bases, 19 bases remained unmatched. In nucleotides, the CDR3 is TGTGCCAGTAGTATGGGACTGGGACAGCATCTATTGCGGGATCAGCCCCAGCATTTT. Translated, it gives CASSMGLGQHLLRDQPQHF.

The chain joins TRBV27 to TRBJ2-6, with D unclear. The CDR3 totals 14 residues. Germline V gene sequence: CDR1 MNHEY, CDR2 SMNVEV (reference sequence). Trimming removed 5 bases at V and 0 bases at J, with 5 bases between. The CDR3 DNA follows: TGTGCCAGCAGTCACTCCTCTGGGGCCAACGTCCTGACTTTC. Protein: CASSHSSGANVLTF.

V usage is TRBV19 and J usage is TRBJ2-4; possibly TRBD1 for D (6 bases). This CDR3 is built from 14 residues. V was clipped by 5 bases and J by 5 bases, with 13 bases between them. The germline CDR1 and CDR2 sequences are LNHDA and SQIVND (reference sequence). CDR3 region: CASSFRDTQNIQYF. As DNA, the CDR3 is TGTGCCAGTAGTTTCCGGGACACCCAAAACATTCAGTACTTC.

The sample holds a few counts of this clone. The chain carries TRBV5-1 and TRBJ2-3; TRBD1 is a possible D gene (5 bases). Per the germline V gene, CDR1 is SGHRS and CDR2 is YFSETQ. V shed 1 base and J shed 2 bases, with 8 bases lying between them. The CDR3 is made up of 14 amino acids. The DNA of the CDR3 is TGCGCCAGCAGCTTGCGACAGCCCACAGATACGCAGTATTTT. Protein: CASSLRQPTDTQYF. The variable domain in full, with the rest retrieved from reference TRBV5-1 and TRBJ2-3, is KAGVTQTPRYLIKTRGQQVTLSCSPISGHRSVSWYQQTPGQGLQFLFEYFSETQRNKGNFPGRFSGRQFSNSRSEMNVSTLELGDSALYLCASSLRQPTDTQYFGPGTRLTVL.

The rearrangement links TRBV2 to TRBJ2-1; D perhaps matches TRBD2 (5 bases). Germline V gene data show CDR1 as SNHLY and CDR2 as FYNNEI. The ends were cut back, 7 bases at V and 4 bases at J, with 14 bases in the middle. This CDR3 is built from 14 residues. In nucleotides, the CDR3 is TGTGCCAGCAATTCCCGGGATCCTTACAATGAGCAGTTCTTC. As protein: CASNSRDPYNEQFF.

The genes are TRBV7-9 and TRBJ2-5, with 7 bases that match TRBD1. Germline lookup yields CDR1 SEHNR and CDR2 FQNEAQ (reference sequence). Germline trimming cut 2 bases from V and 4 bases from J; bases unmatched to any gene: 4. CDR3 length: 14 amino acids. The CDR3 region has the DNA TGTGCCAGCAGCTTATCACAGGGGAGAGAGACCCAGTACTTC. This codes for CASSLSQGRETQYF.

The CDR3, as DNA: TGTGCCAGCAGTACGCAGGGAAACAATCAGCCCCAGCATTTT. Protein sequence: CASSTQGNNQPQHF. V is TRBV28 and J is TRBJ1-5, with D possibly matching TRBD1 (5 bases). This CDR3 has 14 residues. From germline, CDR1 is MDHEN and CDR2 SYDVKM. Trimming stripped 5 bases from V and 3 bases from J, with 11 bases between.

The CDR3 here is CATSKTSASTDTQYF. The DNA for the CDR3 is TGTGCCACCAGCAAGACTAGCGCTAGCACAGATACGCAGTATTTT. This chain links TRBV15 with TRBJ2-3, with 8 bases aligning to TRBD2. CDR3 length equals 15 residues. Trimming at V came to 4 bases and at J to 0 bases, leaving 3 bases not matched to a gene. CDR1 LNHNV and CDR2 YYDKDF come from the germline V gene (reference sequence).

Worth noting for this clone: This sample includes further DNA sequences coding for the same CDR3. The CDR3 loop reads CASSERTSGINEQFF. CDR3 DNA sequence: TGTGCCAGCAGTGAGCGGACTAGCGGGATCAATGAGCAGTTCTTC. V usage is TRBV6-1 and J usage is TRBJ2-1, with TRBD2 matching 12 bases. The CDR3 loop spans 15 amino acids. Germline CDR1 reads MNHNS; CDR2 reads SASEGT. J lost 6 bases, V lost 3 bases, and 3 bases had no gene match.

In this sample, this clone turned up once. The chain links TRBV10-3 to TRBJ1-1, with a tentative D call TRBD1 (5 bases). The CDR3 runs to 14 residues. Germline V gives CDR1 ENHRY, CDR2 SYGVKD. Trimming left V 6 bases short and J 1 base short, with 12 bases between. Written as DNA, the CDR3 is TGTGCCATCAGGGACCCGACAGCGAACACTGAAGCTTTCTTT. Its translation: CAIRDPTANTEAFF.

The rearrangement links TRBV7-9 to TRBJ2-4, with 9 bases identical to TRBD1. Germline CDR1 reads SEHNR; CDR2 reads FQNEAQ (reference sequence). This CDR3 contains 13 residues. Unmatched junction bases numbered 3, after V lost 5 bases and J lost 7 bases. For the CDR3, the DNA is TGTGCCAGCAGCCCCGGGACAGGGAACATTCAGTACTTC. It translates to CASSPGTGNIQYF.

This rearrangement joins TRBV7-9 to TRBJ2-1, with 7 bases fitting TRBD1. V was clipped by 5 bases and J by 2 bases; unmatched bases: 6. This CDR3 is 15 amino acids long. CDR1 is SEHNR and CDR2 is FQNEAQ in the germline V gene (reference sequence). CDR3 region: CASSPPGGTYNEQFF. The DNA for the CDR3 is TGTGCCAGCAGCCCTCCAGGGGGAACCTACAATGAGCAGTTCTTC.

This clone was observed a few times. The chain carries TRBV5-4 and TRBJ2-5; TRBD1 aligns across 9 bases. Germline trimming cut 4 bases from V and 5 bases from J; bases unmatched to any gene: 6. The CDR3 loop spans 14 amino acids. The germline CDR1 and CDR2 sequences are SGHNT and YYREEE (reference sequence). CDR3 in amino acids: CASSPDRGGETQYF. The DNA for the CDR3 is TGTGCCAGCAGCCCGGACAGGGGCGGGGAGACCCAGTACTTC.

The rearrangement links TRBV7-9 to TRBJ2-7, with D hard to call. V dropped 4 bases and J dropped 5 bases, with 9 bases sitting between them. Germline V lookup: CDR1 SEHNR, CDR2 FQNEAQ (reference sequence). The CDR3 has 12 residues. For the CDR3, the DNA is TGTGCCAGCAGCTCGCGATCCCACGAGCAGTACTTC. Amino acids: CASSSRSHEQYF.

V and J are TRBV5-4 and TRBJ2-1; D is unclear. Per the germline V gene, CDR1 is SGHNT and CDR2 is YYREEE (reference sequence). Trimming took 5 bases from V and 7 from J, leaving 13 bases between them. This CDR3 region has 13 residues. CDR3 amino acids: CASRLWVGNEQFF. The CDR3 DNA is TGTGCCAGCAGATTATGGGTCGGGAATGAGCAGTTCTTC.

This chain uses TRBV27 with TRBJ1-1, with TRBD1 matching 7 bases. The CDR3 is made up of 14 amino acids. Germline CDR1 and CDR2: MNHEY and SMNVEV (reference sequence). Trimming took 5 bases from V and 1 from J; bases not matched to a gene: 4. The CDR3 is CASSRQGRNTEAFF. CDR3 sequence (DNA): TGTGCCAGCAGTCGACAGGGTCGGAACACTGAAGCTTTCTTT.

This chain connects TRBV7-3 to TRBJ2-1; TRBD2 matches 9 bases. The V gene end was trimmed by 5 bases and the J gene end by 5 bases; junction bases not matched to a gene: 7. Per germline, CDR1 SGHTA and CDR2 FQGTGA. The CDR3 contains 15 residues. The CDR3 protein is CASSPSSGTNNEQFF. In DNA form, the CDR3 reads TGTGCCAGCAGCCCCTCTAGCGGGACTAACAATGAGCAGTTCTTC.

This sequence joins TRBV19 and TRBJ2-5, with 14 bases fitting TRBD2. V trimming: 6 bases; J trimming: 3 bases; junction bases outside the gene matches: 9. The CDR3 runs to 17 residues. Germline values: CDR1 LNHDA, CDR2 SQIVND (reference sequence). CDR3 sequence (DNA): TGTGCCAGTAGGGAGACTAGCGGGGGGGCCCAGGAAGAGACCCAGTACTTC. Protein product: CASRETSGGAQEETQYF.

The chain combines TRBV19 with TRBJ1-6; unclear D gene. The germline gives CDR1 LNHDA, CDR2 SQIVND (reference sequence). The V and J ends lost 5 bases and 8 bases respectively, with 7 bases between them. The CDR3 consists of 12 residues. In DNA, the CDR3 is TGTGCCAGTAGTGGTCAGGATTCACCCCTCCACTTT. Its translation: CASSGQDSPLHF.

The CDR3 bases are TGTGCCTGGAGCTACGGGGGGACTAGCGGGGGATCAGCGTATTTT. It specifies CAWSYGGTSGGSAYF. The chain couples TRBV30 to TRBJ2-3; 14 bases align to TRBD2. Trimming removed 3 bases from V and 14 bases from J; junction bases left unmatched: 13. The CDR3 sequence is 15 residues long. Looked up from germline, CDR1 is GTSNPN and CDR2 is SVGIG (reference sequence).